The 28 T cell receptor beta chains below were found in one sample sequenced in a study of OX40 agonist ivuxolimab in advanced cancers. Clones were sequenced by immunoSEQ multiplex PCR, and TCRdb holds only the in-frame ones, with some missing. The sample contains around 97,000 clones, about 86% of which appear only once. This specimen consisted of CD4+ or CD8+ T cells sorted from blood, obtained in a trial of the OX40 agonist ivuxolimab. The receptors were gathered from an adult with an advanced solid tumor such as melanoma, head and neck, liver or kidney cancer.

The CDR3 loop is CASSLKLSETQYF. The CDR3 nucleotides read TGTGCCAGCAGCTTAAAATTATCTGAGACCCAGTACTTC. The chain carries TRBV7-9 and TRBJ2-5; D remains unclear. Deletions cut 2 bases from V and 5 bases from J, with 9 bases between. CDR1 and CDR2 (germline): SEHNR, FQNEAQ (reference sequence). This CDR3 spans 13 amino acids. The complete variable domain, with remaining parts taken from reference TRBV7-9 and TRBJ2-5, reads DTGVSQNPRHKITKRGQNVTFRCDPISEHNRLYWYRQTLGQGPEFLTYFQNEAQLEKSRLLSDRFSAERPKGSFSTLEIQRTEQGDSAMYLCASSLKLSETQYFGPGTRLLVL.

This rearrangement joins TRBV18 to TRBJ2-7, with 7 bases matching TRBD1. There are 15 residues in the CDR3. Germline V gene lookup returns CDR1 KGHSH and CDR2 LQKENI. V lost 3 bases to trimming and J lost 0 bases; unmatched junction nucleotides: 5. The CDR3 nucleotides read TGTGCCAGCTCACCCGGGACAGCACTCTCCTACGAGCAGTACTTC. It codes for CASSPGTALSYEQYF.

The genes are TRBV18 and TRBJ1-4, with no clear D. V dropped 4 bases and J dropped 5 bases, with 14 bases sitting between them. The germline V gene has CDR1 KGHSH and CDR2 LQKENI. The CDR3 totals 15 residues. The CDR3 DNA reads TGTGCCAGCTCACGGCGGAGACCGGTAAATGAAAAACTGTTTTTT. Translating gives CASSRRRPVNEKLFF.

This clone was counted a single time. Here the CDR3 DNA reads TGTGCCAGCAGCTTAGGAGGGGGCAGGGGGAAACAGCAGTTCTTC. This encodes CASSLGGGRGKQQFF. The chain links TRBV11-2 to TRBJ2-1; 7 bases are a match to TRBD1. The CDR3 is 15 amino acids. V shed 1 base and J 11 bases; nucleotides not matched to a gene: 11. Germline values: CDR1 SGHAT, CDR2 FQNNGV. The variable domain in full, with the rest retrieved from reference TRBV11-2 and TRBJ2-1, is EAGVAQSPRYKIIEKRQSVAFWCNPISGHATLYWYQQILGQGPKLLIQFQNNGVVDDSQLPKDRFSAERLKGVDSTLKIQPAKLEDSAVYLCASSLGGGRGKQQFFGPGTRLTVL.

The chain couples TRBV27 to TRBJ1-2, with TRBD1 matching over 7 bases. This CDR3 is 14 amino acids long. After removal of 6 bases from V and 7 bases from J, the junction contained 11 bases not matched to a gene. Germline-derived CDR1 and CDR2 are MNHEY and SMNVEV (reference sequence). DNA of the CDR3: TGTGCCAGCAGGGGAATCCGGACAGGACTTGGCTACACCTTC. Residues: CASRGIRTGLGYTF.

The V gene is TRBV6-5, the J gene TRBJ2-1; TRBD1 or TRBD2 may be the D gene (5 bases each). V was clipped by 10 bases and J by 2 bases, with 15 bases between them. CDR1 is MNHEY and CDR2 is SVGAGI in the germline V gene. The CDR3 length is 14 residues. The CDR3 nucleotides read TGTGCCACCCAGTCCAGGGAGCCCTACAATGAGCAGTTCTTC. Protein: CATQSREPYNEQFF.

This chain connects TRBV7-9 to TRBJ2-7, with TRBD1 matching over 11 bases. The V and J ends lost 1 base and 4 bases, in that order; junction bases with no gene match: 6. The CDR3 is 16 residues long. In germline, CDR1 is SEHNR, CDR2 FQNEAQ (reference sequence). CDR3 sequence reads: CASSLGTGGTFYEQYF. CDR3 in DNA: TGTGCCAGCAGCTTAGGGACAGGGGGCACCTTTTACGAGCAGTACTTC.

The V and J genes are TRBV14 and TRBJ2-1; 11 nucleotides match TRBD2. Germline CDR1 is SGHDN and CDR2 is FVKESK. This CDR3 is 15 amino acids long. V trimming: 1 base; J trimming: 9 bases; junction bases outside the gene matches: 5. The CDR3 region is CASSQGLAGGGEQFF. CDR3 in DNA: TGTGCCAGCAGCCAAGGGCTAGCGGGAGGAGGTGAGCAGTTCTTC.

The chain employs TRBV4-1 and TRBJ1-1; TRBD1 agrees at 11 bases. V lost 2 bases to trimming and J lost 5 bases; unmatched junction nucleotides: 10. CDR1 and CDR2 from the germline V gene are MGHRA and YSYEKL. This CDR3 comprises 17 residues. The chain's CDR3 is CASSQNLGTGGRTEAFF. The CDR3 DNA is TGCGCCAGCAGCCAAAACCTCGGGACAGGGGGAAGAACTGAAGCTTTCTTT.

This chain connects TRBV6-5 to TRBJ2-6; unclear D gene. CDR3 length equals 14 residues. Germline V lookup: CDR1 MNHEY, CDR2 SVGAGI. V was shortened by 2 bases and J by 1 base, with 3 bases between the two germline ends. The CDR3 sequence: CASSYLSGANVLTF. DNA of the CDR3: TGTGCCAGCAGTTACCTGTCTGGGGCCAACGTCCTGACTTTC.

The rearrangement joins TRBV7-9 to TRBJ1-2; no clear D gene. This CDR3 is 11 amino acids long. The germline V and J ends were trimmed by 3 bases and 8 bases, with 7 bases remaining between them. The germline V gene has CDR1 SEHNR and CDR2 FQNEAQ (reference sequence). The DNA for the CDR3 is TGTGCCAGCAGCTTTGAAGGGGGCTACACCTTC. Residues: CASSFEGGYTF.

A single count supports this clone. This chain joins TRBV6-5 and TRBJ2-1, with D perhaps matching TRBD2 (5 bases). Trimming shortened V by 8 bases and J by 10 bases, and 15 bases separated the two germline ends. Germline assignment: CDR1 MNHEY and CDR2 SVGAGI. The CDR3 covers 12 residues. Written as DNA, the CDR3 is TGTGCCAGCTCTAACACGGGGATAGAGCAGTTCTTC. This gives the protein CASSNTGIEQFF.

This chain uses TRBV5-1 with TRBJ2-2; 11 nucleotides align to TRBD2. The CDR3 length is 17 residues. The V gene's germline CDR1 is SGHRS and CDR2 YFSETQ. J lost 1 base, V lost 5 bases, and 7 bases had no gene match. The CDR3 nucleotides are TGCGCCAGCAGGACCCTCACTAGCGGGGGGAACACCGGGGAGCTGTTTTTT. Protein sequence: CASRTLTSGGNTGELFF.

The rearrangement uses TRBV18 and TRBJ2-7; 10 positions match TRBD1. This CDR3 has 14 amino acids. V shed 6 bases and J 5 bases; nucleotides not matched to a gene: 7. Germline CDR1 KGHSH, CDR2 LQKENI. The DNA for the CDR3 is TGTGCCAGCTCTCGACAGGGGGCAAATGACGAGCAGTACTTC. Protein sequence: CASSRQGANDEQYF.

The V and J genes are TRBV6-5 and TRBJ1-1, with a tentative D call TRBD1 (6 bases). Trimming took 3 bases from V and 4 from J, leaving 15 bases between them. This CDR3 region has 15 residues. The germline gives CDR1 MNHEY, CDR2 SVGAGI. CDR3 coding DNA: TGTGCCAGCAGTTATTCCAGGGGAGATGTCACTGAAGCTTTCTTT. Residues: CASSYSRGDVTEAFF.

The chain's CDR3 is CASSTRSSSGSNEQFF. CDR3 bases: TGTGCCAGTAGTACCCGGTCCTCTAGCGGGAGCAATGAGCAGTTCTTC. This chain links TRBV19 with TRBJ2-1; TRBD2 matches 10 bases. The CDR3 totals 16 residues. Germline trimming cut 4 bases from V and 6 bases from J; bases unmatched to any gene: 9. Germline V gene data show CDR1 as LNHDA and CDR2 as SQIVND (reference sequence).

The J gene is TRBJ1-2, the V gene TRBV4-2; D unresolved. Looked up from germline, CDR1 is LGHNA and CDR2 is YNFKEQ. This CDR3 contains 17 residues. Trimming pared 2 bases from V and 7 bases from J, leaving 23 bases between. The CDR3 nucleotides read TGTGCCAGCAGCCAACGCGGTACCCGGGCCTCCAGTCCTGGCTACACCTTC. Translating it yields CASSQRGTRASSPGYTF.

This clone is termed medium-sized. This rearrangement joins TRBV6-4 to TRBJ2-6; possibly TRBD1 or TRBD2 for D (6 bases each). This CDR3 contains 17 residues. Trimming removed 5 bases from V and 2 bases from J, with 16 bases in between. Germline assignment: CDR1 MRHNA and CDR2 SNTAGT. This CDR3 reads CASSPSPGATGANVLTF. The DNA for the CDR3 is TGTGCCAGCAGTCCCTCCCCGGGGGCCACTGGGGCCAACGTCCTGACTTTC.

The chain links TRBV6-1 to TRBJ1-1; 7 bases agree with TRBD1. Trimming removed 5 bases from V and 6 bases from J; junction bases left unmatched: 6. The germline V gene has CDR1 MNHNS and CDR2 SASEGT. The CDR3 is made up of 13 amino acids. The CDR3 region has the DNA TGTGCCAGCAGTTCAGGGGGGGACGCTGAAGCTTTCTTT. As protein: CASSSGGDAEAFF.

This chain connects TRBV6-5 to TRBJ1-1; TRBD1 matches at 7 bases. Germline V gives CDR1 MNHEY, CDR2 SVGAGI. The CDR3 contains 13 residues. The J segment lost 3 bases and the V segment lost 6 bases, leaving 4 bases of the junction unmatched. This chain's CDR3 is CASSYRGHTEAFF. DNA of the CDR3: TGTGCCAGCAGCTACAGGGGTCACACTGAAGCTTTCTTT.

The chain has TRBV7-9 and TRBJ1-1; 10 nucleotides agree with TRBD1. Trimming took 7 bases from V and 4 from J; bases not matched to a gene: 9. Germline assignment: CDR1 SEHNR and CDR2 FQNEAQ (reference sequence). CDR3 length equals 15 residues. The CDR3 loop reads CASTRDRGVSTEAFF. As DNA, the CDR3 is TGTGCCAGCACCAGGGACAGGGGTGTATCCACTGAAGCTTTCTTT.

The chain has TRBV4-1 and TRBJ2-2, with D possibly matching TRBD2 (5 bases). Looked up from germline, CDR1 is MGHRA and CDR2 is YSYEKL. The CDR3 is 14 amino acids. Trimming took 4 bases from V and 6 from J, leaving 12 bases between them. The CDR3 loop is CASSLLIASGELFF. The CDR3 DNA sequence: TGCGCCAGCAGCCTCCTAATAGCGTCCGGGGAGCTGTTTTTT.

V and J are TRBV28 and TRBJ1-2; D is unresolved. Trimming took 4 bases from V and 4 from J, leaving 7 bases between them. The CDR3 is 12 residues long. Per germline, CDR1 MDHEN and CDR2 SYDVKM. As DNA, the CDR3 is TGTGCCAGCAGTTGGAGGCTCTATGGCTACACCTTC. The encoded protein is CASSWRLYGYTF.

The chain recombines TRBV6-5 with TRBJ1-2; D may be TRBD1 (5 bases). Trimming stripped 4 bases from V and 4 bases from J, with 16 bases between. The CDR3 has 15 amino acids. CDR1 and CDR2 from the germline V gene are MNHEY and SVGAGI. CDR3 sequence reads: CASSFEGVSSYGYTF. In DNA form, the CDR3 reads TGTGCCAGCAGTTTCGAAGGGGTCTCGAGCTATGGCTACACCTTC.

The chain uses TRBV19 and TRBJ1-2; D is uncertain. Germline CDR1 is LNHDA and CDR2 is SQIVND (reference sequence). The CDR3 sequence is 14 residues long. V was cut by 3 bases and J by 4 bases, with 12 bases left in between. The CDR3 DNA sequence: TGTGCCAGTAGTATGTGGGATTCTGTCTATGGCTACACCTTC. This codes for CASSMWDSVYGYTF. Based on the CDR3 plus reference TRBV19 and TRBJ1-2, the full variable domain is DGGITQSPKYLFRKEGQNVTLSCEQNLNHDAMYWYRQDPGQGLRLIYYSQIVNDFQKGDIAEGYSVSREKKESFPLTVTSAQKNPTAFYLCASSMWDSVYGYTFGSGTRLTVV.

This rearrangement joins TRBV21-1 to TRBJ2-1; the listed D gene, TRBD2, was not tested against the DNA. TRBV21-1 is an annotated pseudogene. The CDR3 spans 9 residues. In DNA form, the CDR3 reads TGTGCCAGTAATGATGAGCAGTTCTTC. It translates to CASNDEQFF.

DNA for the CDR3: TGTGCCAGCAGCGTAGGGGCAGGTGGAGATACGCAGTATTTT. Translating it yields CASSVGAGGDTQYF. V is TRBV9 and J is TRBJ2-3; D unresolved. The V gene's germline CDR1 is SGDLS and CDR2 YYNGEE. This CDR3 region has 14 residues. V was trimmed by 0 bases and J by 5 bases, leaving 10 bases between them.

This clone has just one count. The chain joins TRBV7-2 to TRBJ2-5; D not resolved. Deletions cut 1 base from V and 2 bases from J, with 8 bases between. The CDR3 loop spans 14 amino acids. Per germline, CDR1 SGHTA and CDR2 FQGNSA. The CDR3 DNA sequence: TGTGCCAGCAGCTTAGGAGCACAACAAGAGACCCAGTACTTC. Translation: CASSLGAQQETQYF.